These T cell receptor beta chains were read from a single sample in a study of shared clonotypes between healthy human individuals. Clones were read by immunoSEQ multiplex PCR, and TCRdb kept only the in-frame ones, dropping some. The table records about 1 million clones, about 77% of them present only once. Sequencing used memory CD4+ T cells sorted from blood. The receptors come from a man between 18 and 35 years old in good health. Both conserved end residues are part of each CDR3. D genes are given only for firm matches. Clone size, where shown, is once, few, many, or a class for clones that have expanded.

CASSLGQWDYEQYF TGTGCCAGCAGCTTGGGACAGTGGGACTACGAGCAGTACTTC . TRBJ2-7 . TRBV5-4
CASSWDYPTLEQYF TGTGCCAGCAGCTGGGACTATCCGACTTTAGAGCAGTACTTC TRBD2 TRBJ2-7 . TRBV7-2
CASSLRSASGRDRSYEQYF TGTGCCAGCAGCTTAAGGTCGGCTAGCGGGAGGGATCGGTCCTACGAGCAGTACTTC TRBD2 TRBJ2-7 . TRBV11-2
CASSPTSGLAGNEQFF TGTGCCAGCAGCCCTACTTCGGGACTAGCGGGAAATGAGCAGTTCTTC TRBD2 TRBJ2-1 . TRBV27
CASSSKPKTGGQETQYF TGTGCCAGCAGCTCTAAGCCGAAGACAGGGGGACAAGAGACCCAGTACTTC TRBD1 TRBJ2-5 . TRBV5-4
CASSIIAENTEAFF TGCGCCAGCTCAATAATAGCGGAGAACACTGAAGCTTTCTTT . TRBJ1-1 . TRBV5-1
CASSRGPETQYF TGTGCCAGCAGCCGAGGGCCAGAGACCCAGTACTTC . TRBJ2-5 . TRBV7-9
CASTRAIGSPLHF TGTGCCAGCACCAGGGCCATTGGTTCACCCCTCCACTTT . TRBJ1-6 . TRBV28
CASSPKVNQPQHF TGTGCCAGTAGCCCCAAGGTCAATCAGCCCCAGCATTTT . TRBJ1-5 . TRBV19
CASSFDEQFF TGTGCCAGCAGCTTCGATGAGCAGTTCTTC . TRBJ2-1 few TRBV7-2
CASVPGLAGELFF TGTGCCAGTGTCCCGGGACTAGCCGGGGAGCTGTTTTTT TRBD2 TRBJ2-2 . TRBV2
CASSLQTGAYEQYF TGCGCCAGCAGCTTGCAAACCGGGGCGTACGAGCAGTACTTC . TRBJ2-7 once TRBV5-1
CASSGFESGGLNTEAFF TGCGCCAGCAGTGGGTTCGAATCCGGCGGGCTGAACACTGAAGCTTTCTTT . TRBJ1-1 once TRBV10-2
CASSQPIGGNEKLFF TGCGCCAGCAGCCAGCCGATCGGGGGTAATGAAAAACTGTTTTTT . TRBJ1-4 once TRBV5-1
CAISEQPGAYEQYF TGTGCCATCAGTGAGCAACCGGGGGCCTACGAGCAGTACTTC . TRBJ2-7 . TRBV10-3
CASSEIAVTRVPNTEAFF TGTGCCAGCAGTGAGATCGCGGTAACTCGGGTCCCGAACACTGAAGCTTTCTTT . TRBJ1-1 once TRBV6-1
CASKRTINEKLFF TGTGCCAGCAAACGGACGATAAATGAAAAACTGTTTTTT . TRBJ1-4 . TRBV2
CASRRDRVGEKLFF TGTGCCAGCAGGAGGGACAGGGTCGGTGAAAAACTGTTTTTT TRBD1 TRBJ1-4 few TRBV6-5
CAISDGRGDYGYTF TGTGCCATCAGTGACGGCAGGGGGGACTATGGCTACACCTTC TRBD1 TRBJ1-2 . TRBV10-3
CATSRGGASGNEQYF TGTGCCACCAGCAGGGGGGGGGCTTCCGGCAACGAGCAGTACTTC . TRBJ2-7 . TRBV15
CASSLISSERPYF TGTGCCAGCAGCTTAATCTCATCCGAGAGGCCGTACTTC . TRBJ2-4 . TRBV7-6
CASAEGLAVFYEQYF TGTGCTAGTGCCGAGGGACTAGCGGTTTTTTACGAGCAGTACTTC TRBD2 TRBJ2-7 . TRBV12-5
CASSPRGDIVGAFF TGTGCCAGCAGCCCAAGAGGGGACATAGTAGGGGCTTTCTTT . TRBJ1-1 . TRBV25-1
CAWARRGSGYTF TGTGCCTGGGCCCGAAGGGGGTCTGGCTACACCTTC . TRBJ1-2 . TRBV30
CAISSRQGSNYGYTF TGTGCCATCAGCTCCCGACAGGGGTCTAACTATGGCTACACCTTC TRBD1 TRBJ1-2 few TRBV10-3
CASGGGTLAKNIQYF TGTGCCAGCGGAGGAGGGACTTTAGCCAAAAACATTCAGTACTTC . TRBJ2-4 . TRBV6-1
CASSTKGNTGELFF TGTGCCAGCAGCACCAAGGGGAACACCGGGGAGCTGTTTTTT . TRBJ2-2 . TRBV7-2
CASSPRTGGVGGDTQYF TGTGCCAGCAGCCCACGAACAGGGGGCGTGGGGGGAGATACGCAGTATTTT TRBD1 TRBJ2-3 . TRBV9
CASRGLAAADTQYF TGTGCCAGCAGAGGACTAGCGGCCGCCGATACGCAGTATTTT TRBD2 TRBJ2-3 many TRBV27
CASSLALAYEQFF TGCGCCAGCAGCTTGGCCCTAGCGTACGAGCAGTTCTTC . TRBJ2-1 . TRBV5-1
CASSQSSGAGGKETQYF TGCGCCAGCAGCCAATCCTCAGGAGCGGGGGGTAAAGAGACCCAGTACTTC TRBD2 TRBJ2-5 . TRBV4-1
CASSAPGLPLEQYF TGTGCCAGCAGCGCCCCGGGACTTCCCTTAGAGCAGTACTTC . TRBJ2-7 . TRBV6-1
CAWTDVNTEAFF TGTGCCTGGACGGACGTGAACACTGAAGCTTTCTTT . TRBJ1-1 . TRBV30
CASSQERAANSGANVLTF TGCGCCAGCAGCCAAGAAAGAGCCGCGAACTCTGGGGCCAACGTCCTGACTTTC . TRBJ2-6 once TRBV4-1
CASSVGRNSGANVLTF TGTGCCAGCAGCGTCGGCAGGAACTCTGGGGCCAACGTCCTGACTTTC . TRBJ2-6 . TRBV9
CSRVGSYNSPLHF TGCTCGCGGGTAGGCTCCTATAATTCACCCCTCCACTTT . TRBJ1-6 . TRBV29-1
CASSLGVGRARDTQYF TGTGCCAGCAGCTTGGGGGTCGGGAGGGCCAGAGATACGCAGTATTTT TRBD2 TRBJ2-3 . TRBV5-6
CASKRLAGSYEQYF TGTGCCAGCAAGAGACTAGCGGGGTCCTACGAGCAGTACTTC TRBD2 TRBJ2-7 . TRBV6-5
CASSKGSGGLTEAFF TGTGCCAGCTCAAAGGGTTCAGGGGGCCTGACTGAAGCTTTCTTT TRBD1 TRBJ1-1 . TRBV18
CASGPAATNEKLFF TGTGCCAGTGGGCCAGCCGCAACTAATGAAAAACTGTTTTTT . TRBJ1-4 . TRBV19
CASSQALQGNTEAFF TGCGCCAGCAGCCAAGCATTACAGGGGAACACTGAAGCTTTCTTT . TRBJ1-1 . TRBV4-3